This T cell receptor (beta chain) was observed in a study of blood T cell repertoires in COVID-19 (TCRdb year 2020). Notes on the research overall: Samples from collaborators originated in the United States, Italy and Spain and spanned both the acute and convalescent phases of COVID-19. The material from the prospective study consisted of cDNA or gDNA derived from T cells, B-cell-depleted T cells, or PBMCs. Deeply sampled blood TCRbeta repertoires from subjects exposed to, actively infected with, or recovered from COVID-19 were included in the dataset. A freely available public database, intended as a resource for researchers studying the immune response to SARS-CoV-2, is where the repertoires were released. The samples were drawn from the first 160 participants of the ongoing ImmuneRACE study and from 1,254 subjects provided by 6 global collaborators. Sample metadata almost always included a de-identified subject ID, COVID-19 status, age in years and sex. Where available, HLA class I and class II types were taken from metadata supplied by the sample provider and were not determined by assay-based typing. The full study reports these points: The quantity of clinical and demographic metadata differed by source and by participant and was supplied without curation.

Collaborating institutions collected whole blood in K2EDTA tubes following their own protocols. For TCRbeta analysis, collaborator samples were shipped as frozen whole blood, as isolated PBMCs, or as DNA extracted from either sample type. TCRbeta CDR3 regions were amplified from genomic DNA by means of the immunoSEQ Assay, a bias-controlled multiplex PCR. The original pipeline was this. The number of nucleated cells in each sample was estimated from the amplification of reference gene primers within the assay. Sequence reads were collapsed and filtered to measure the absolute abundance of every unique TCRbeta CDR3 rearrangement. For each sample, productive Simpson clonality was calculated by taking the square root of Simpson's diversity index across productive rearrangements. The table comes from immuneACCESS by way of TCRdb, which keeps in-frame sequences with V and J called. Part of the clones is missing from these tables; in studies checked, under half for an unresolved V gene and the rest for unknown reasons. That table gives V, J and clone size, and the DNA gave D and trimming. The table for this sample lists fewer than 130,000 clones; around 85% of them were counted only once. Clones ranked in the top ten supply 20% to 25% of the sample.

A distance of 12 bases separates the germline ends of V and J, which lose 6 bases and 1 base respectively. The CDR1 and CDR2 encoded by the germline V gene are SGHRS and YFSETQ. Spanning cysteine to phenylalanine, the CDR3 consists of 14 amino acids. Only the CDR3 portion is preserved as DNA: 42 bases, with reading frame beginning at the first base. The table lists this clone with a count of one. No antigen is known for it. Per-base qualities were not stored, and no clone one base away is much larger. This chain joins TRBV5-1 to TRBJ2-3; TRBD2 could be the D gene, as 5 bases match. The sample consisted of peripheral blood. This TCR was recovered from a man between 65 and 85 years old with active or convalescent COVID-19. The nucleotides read TGCGCCAGCATTGACGGGGTTCGCACAGATACGCAGTATTTT. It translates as CASIDGVRTDTQYF.